The 20 T cell receptor beta chains in this list originate from one sample, sequenced in a study of T cell responses to AZD1222 COVID-19 vaccine. Sequenced by immunoSEQ multiplex PCR; TCRdb stores in-frame clones only, minus some. This table holds some 150,000 clones, 90% to 95% found once. The material was peripheral blood, obtained on day 0 of AZD1222 vaccination. Receptors originate from an adult in good health.

V is TRBV19 and J is TRBJ1-5; 7 nucleotides match TRBD1. J was trimmed by 6 bases and V by 1 base; bases with no gene match: 9. The CDR3 sequence is 16 residues long. Per germline, CDR1 LNHDA and CDR2 SQIVND (reference sequence). The CDR3 spells CASSIGRTGMAQPQHF. CDR3 bases: TGTGCCAGTAGTATAGGCCGGACAGGAATGGCTCAGCCCCAGCATTTT.

V usage is TRBV12-3 or TRBV12-4 and J usage is TRBJ1-4, with TRBD1 as a possible D gene (6 bases). The CDR3 sequence is 13 residues long. V was shortened by 4 bases and J by 11 bases, with 14 bases between the two germline ends. CDR3 coding DNA: TGTGCCAGCAGTTGGGACAAATCGAGGAAACTGTTTTTT. Its protein is CASSWDKSRKLFF.

This chain connects TRBV5-1 to TRBJ1-1; 7 bases are a match to TRBD1. The CDR3 is 13 amino acids. The V gene end was trimmed by 4 bases and the J gene end by 6 bases; junction bases not matched to a gene: 6. CDR1 is SGHRS, CDR2 YFSETQ, per germline. The DNA of the CDR3 is TGCGCCAGCAGCGCTGGGGACAGCCCTGAAGCTTTCTTT. This codes for CASSAGDSPEAFF. Full variable domain (missing parts from reference TRBV5-1 and TRBJ1-1): KAGVTQTPRYLIKTRGQQVTLSCSPISGHRSVSWYQQTPGQGLQFLFEYFSETQRNKGNFPGRFSGRQFSNSRSEMNVSTLELGDSALYLCASSAGDSPEAFFGQGTRLTVV.

The genes are TRBV5-1 and TRBJ2-5, with 8 positions matching TRBD1. The CDR3 has 16 residues. V lost 4 bases to trimming and J lost 5 bases; unmatched junction nucleotides: 13. Germline V CDR1 and CDR2: SGHRS, YFSETQ. CDR3 protein: CASSGRDRLGSETQYF. The CDR3 coding sequence is TGCGCCAGCAGCGGCCGGGACAGGTTAGGGTCCGAGACCCAGTACTTC.

As regards this clone: Other DNA sequences within the sample encode an identical CDR3. The genes are TRBV7-2 and TRBJ2-7; TRBD2 aligns across 8 bases. V was pared by 6 bases and J by 0 bases, with 7 bases of the junction left unmatched. From germline, CDR1 is SGHTA and CDR2 FQGNSA. The CDR3 is 15 residues long. The CDR3: CASSRSGTSSYEQYF. The CDR3 region has the DNA TGTGCCAGCAGTCGTAGCGGGACGAGCTCCTACGAGCAGTACTTC.

The chain couples TRBV24-1 to TRBJ1-1; no reliable D call. The V and J ends lost 2 bases and 3 bases respectively, with 3 bases between them. Germline CDR1 and CDR2: KGHDR and SFDVKD. This CDR3 contains 12 residues. In DNA form, the CDR3 reads TGTGCCACCAGTGATTGGGACACTGAAGCTTTCTTT. Translated: CATSDWDTEAFF.

This clone has only one observation. The rearrangement joins TRBV19 to TRBJ2-6; 7 bases agree with TRBD1. The CDR3 spans 17 residues. Germline CDR1 and CDR2: LNHDA and SQIVND (reference sequence). V was pared by 6 bases and J by 0 bases, with 8 bases of the junction left unmatched. CDR3 in DNA: TGTGCCAGTAGCCCGGGACAGCGCCGCTCTGGGGCCAACGTCCTGACTTTC. Translated: CASSPGQRRSGANVLTF. Drawing the rest from reference TRBV19 and TRBJ2-6, the complete variable domain is DGGITQSPKYLFRKEGQNVTLSCEQNLNHDAMYWYRQDPGQGLRLIYYSQIVNDFQKGDIAEGYSVSREKKESFPLTVTSAQKNPTAFYLCASSPGQRRSGANVLTFGAGSRLTVL.

This clone has just a few counts. The rearrangement joins TRBV13 to TRBJ2-7; 11 nucleotides line up with TRBD1. CDR1 is PRHDT, CDR2 FYEKMQ, per germline (reference sequence). The V gene end was trimmed by 4 bases and the J gene end by 0 bases; junction bases not matched to a gene: 11. The CDR3 sequence is 18 residues long. The CDR3 sequence is CASSSRDRGTLSSYEQYF. CDR3 DNA: TGTGCCAGCAGCTCTCGGGACAGGGGGACCCTTAGCTCCTACGAGCAGTACTTC.

V usage is TRBV6-5 and J usage is TRBJ2-3, with 9 positions matching TRBD2. Germline lookup yields CDR1 MNHEY and CDR2 SVGAGI. This CDR3 comprises 15 residues. The V and J ends lost 6 bases and 3 bases, in that order; junction bases with no gene match: 7. CDR3 loop: CASSHSRGGTDTQYF. In DNA, the CDR3 is TGTGCCAGCAGCCACTCGCGGGGGGGTACAGATACGCAGTATTTT.

The genes are TRBV18 and TRBJ2-7; no reliable D call. The germline V gene has CDR1 KGHSH and CDR2 LQKENI. V was trimmed by 6 bases and J by 0 bases, leaving 9 bases between them. The CDR3 covers 13 residues. CDR3 nucleotide sequence: TGTGCCAGCTCTCCAGACACCTCCTACGAGCAGTACTTC. This gives the protein CASSPDTSYEQYF.

The chain combines TRBV10-1 with TRBJ2-4; 7 bases fit TRBD1. Trimming at V came to 6 bases and at J to 3 bases, leaving 5 bases not matched to a gene. The CDR3 consists of 14 residues. Germline lookup yields CDR1 WNHNN and CDR2 SYGVQD (reference sequence). The CDR3 sequence is CASREGQIKNIQYF. The CDR3 nucleotides are TGCGCCAGCAGAGAGGGACAGATCAAAAACATTCAGTACTTC.

The chain has TRBV11-2 and TRBJ2-5, with 8 nucleotides matching TRBD1. CDR3 length: 13 amino acids. V lost 5 bases, J lost 3 bases, and 2 bases stayed unmatched. Germline V gene data show CDR1 as SGHAT and CDR2 as FQNNGV. DNA of the CDR3: TGTGCCAGCAGCGGACAGGGTGAAGAGACCCAGTACTTC. Amino acids: CASSGQGEETQYF.

This chain links TRBV10-3 with TRBJ2-3; 13 nucleotides match TRBD2. Germline CDR1 ENHRY, CDR2 SYGVKD. With V trimmed by 7 bases and J by 5 bases, 9 bases remained unmatched. The CDR3 spans 16 residues. The CDR3 loop is CAIKGGLAGDRDTQYF. The CDR3, as DNA: TGTGCCATCAAGGGAGGACTAGCGGGGGATCGAGATACGCAGTATTTT.

V is TRBV3-1 (or the pseudogene TRBV3-2) and J is TRBJ1-6, with D possibly being TRBD1 (5 bases). Germline V lookup: CDR1 LGHDT, CDR2 YNNKEL (reference sequence). The V gene lost 1 base and the J gene lost 4 bases, with 8 bases spanning the gap. CDR3 length: 15 residues. CDR3 DNA sequence: TGTGCCAGCAGCCAAGTTGGGGGTTATAATTCACCCCTCCACTTT. This translates into CASSQVGGYNSPLHF.

The chain is built from TRBV7-2 and TRBJ2-5; 11 bases line up with TRBD2. Germline CDR1 reads SGHTA; CDR2 reads FQGNSA. The CDR3 totals 15 residues. V trimming: 5 bases; J trimming: 5 bases; junction bases outside the gene matches: 7. In DNA form, the CDR3 reads TGTGCCAGCAGCCCCCTAGCGGGGGGATTGGAGACCCAGTACTTC. As protein: CASSPLAGGLETQYF.

The chain couples TRBV6-5 to TRBJ1-1, with a weak D call TRBD1 (6 bases). This CDR3 comprises 13 residues. Germline CDR1 reads MNHEY; CDR2 reads SVGAGI. Deletions cut 6 bases from V and 1 base from J, with 9 bases between. CDR3 amino acids: CASRSGANTEAFF. The CDR3 coding sequence is TGTGCCAGCAGGTCGGGGGCGAACACTGAAGCTTTCTTT.

The chain uses TRBV2 and TRBJ2-7, with D perhaps given as TRBD1 or TRBD2 (6 bases each). There are 16 residues in the CDR3. Germline CDR1 SNHLY, CDR2 FYNNEI. The V end lost 7 bases, the J end lost 4 bases, and 23 bases lay between the germline ends. In DNA, the CDR3 is TGTGCCAGCACCCCCTCGGGGGCCCGGTTTTGGTACGAGCAGTACTTC. Its translation is CASTPSGARFWYEQYF.

This clone was detected once. The V call is TRBV9, the J call TRBJ1-1; TRBD1 might be the D (6 bases). With 4 bases removed from V and 5 bases from J, the gap between germline ends came to 15 bases. The CDR3 extends over 14 amino acids. In germline, CDR1 is SGDLS, CDR2 YYNGEE. As DNA, the CDR3 is TGTGCCAGCAGCCCCGGCGGGGGCTGGACTGAAGCTTTCTTT. This gives the protein CASSPGGGWTEAFF.

V and J are TRBV4-1 and TRBJ2-1, with 7 bases identical to TRBD2. The ends lost 0 bases at V and 6 bases at J; junction bases unmatched: 14. Germline-derived CDR1 and CDR2 are MGHRA and YSYEKL. There are 18 residues in the CDR3. The CDR3 nucleotides read TGCGCCAGCAGCCAAGATCTTGGGGGAGGGAAACGGGGCAATGAGCAGTTCTTC. Protein product: CASSQDLGGGKRGNEQFF.

The V gene is TRBV9, the J gene TRBJ1-2, with a possible D match to TRBD1 (6 bases). V was clipped by 1 base and J by 3 bases, with 7 bases between them. The CDR3 has 13 residues. Looked up from germline, CDR1 is SGDLS and CDR2 is YYNGEE. The CDR3 coding sequence is TGTGCCAGCAGCGTAACAGGGTACTATGGCTACACCTTC. Translating gives CASSVTGYYGYTF.